This record concerns one TCR beta chain sequence. This clone was observed a handful of times. Its recognized antigen is unknown. Base-call qualities are not available, and no considerably larger clone is one nucleotide away. The junction shows trimming of 5 bases on V and 8 bases on J, and the gene matches do not reach 11 bases of it. Looking up the germline V gene yields CDR1 SGHTA and CDR2 FQGNSA. There are 15 amino acids in the CDR3, from cysteine to phenylalanine inclusive. Only the CDR3 portion is preserved as DNA: 45 bases, with reading frame beginning at the first base. Libraries were made using the immunoSEQ multiplex PCR assay. For the multiplex PCR, a mixture combining 60 forward primers for TCR Vbeta segments and 13 reverse primers for TCR Jbeta segments was used. The CDR3 region of rearranged TCR beta genes was amplified from genomic DNA with a multiplex PCR assay. The Illumina HiSeq System was used to sequence the amplified TCR beta libraries as 87-base-pair reads. The published analysis was carried out like this. Across the 670 or so repertoires, a later analysis counted 78 million or so unique TCR beta chains, roughly 11 million of which were shared by at least two donors. A nearest-neighbor algorithm error-corrected the raw reads and collapsed the reads into unique sequences, merging closely related sequences to remove PCR and sequencing errors. Alignment of CDR3 sequences to IMGT reference sequences was used to assign V, D and J gene segments. For a sequence to be retained, a match of at least six nucleotides was required to both a V gene segment and a J gene segment. A rearrangement counted as productive if the CDR3 had no stop codons and remained in frame with V and J, and every other rearrangement counted as non-productive. Following IMGT convention, CDR3 was defined as the stretch from the second conserved V-encoded cysteine to the conserved J-encoded phenylalanine. Sequences without an unambiguous match to a single V gene segment were excluded from the earlier analysis of a few hundred of the donors. In an earlier analysis of some 590 of the donors, a V segment was called functional when productive rearrangements were above 56.7%, and segregating when the standard deviation between donors exceeded 5%. To diagnose cytomegalovirus status from the catalog of TCR beta chain sequences, a statistical classification framework was built. In a later analysis, V and J genes were assigned by comparing TCR nucleotide sequences against IMGT/GENE-DB human TR gene sequences. In a later analysis, CDR3 sequences and most-parsimonious VDJ recombination scenarios were assigned using the TCRdist pipeline. A later analysis defined each TCR beta chain by its CDR3 amino acid sequence plus V-gene family, and excluded reads lacking a unique V-gene family. To address suspected cross-contamination and a sequencing artifact, a later analysis removed 550 to 750 highly shared, low-generation-probability nucleotide sequences. In a later analysis, a clonal expansion index was calculated for each public chain from normalized within-repertoire ranks of inferred template counts. In a later analysis, generation probabilities were computed using a VDJ recombination model fitted to out-of-frame rearrangements, and the results were checked against IGoR. A later analysis scored TCR-TCR, TCR-HLA and TCR-CMV co-occurrence with hypergeometric tests, applying a repertoire-size bias correction to TCR pairs. A later analysis estimated false discovery rates by permuting HLA or CMV assignments 20 times. In a later analysis, co-occurring TCRs were grouped with DBSCAN, and TCRdist sequence similarity was added when clustering was performed within HLA-allele-positive subsets. For co-occurrence clustering, repertoires with fewer than 30,000 or more than 120,000 public chains were excluded, along with five repertoires with anomalous nucleotide sharing. As stored in TCRdb, this immuneACCESS dataset retains in-frame rearrangements with V and J assigned. A fraction of the clones does not appear; measured against another copy, unresolved V genes explain less than half of the discrepancy, and the remainder lacks a known reason. Clone size and the V and J calls come from that table; the DNA yielded D and trimming. Recorded for this sample are more than 150,000 clones; roughly nine tenths of them occurred a single time. Together, the top ten hold 0.2% to 0.3% of the sample.

The cohort was made up of approximately 700 healthy bone marrow donors. At the time of sampling, every cohort member was nominally healthy, though immune exposures that went unrecorded were likely present. The donor tested CMV seronegative, placing the donor among the 352 seronegative members of the cohort. A peripheral blood sample was collected from each donor, and TCR beta sequencing was performed on peripheral blood mononuclear cells. The Qiagen DNeasy Blood Extraction Kit was used to extract genomic DNA from the blood cell samples. The data were taken from a study of cytomegalovirus exposure and HLA in healthy donors (dated by TCRdb to the late 2010s). Turning to the overall study: An earlier analysis of 550 to 700 of the donors reported more than 250 Gb of sequence data and roughly 110 million unique TCR beta sequences from 190 million or so T cells. The study used immunosequencing to profile the T cell repertoires of under 700 subjects and linked those repertoires to cytomegalovirus serostatus. An early release that covered some 640 HLA-typed donors contained 300 to 350 gigabases of sequencing data and tens of millions of unique TCR sequences. Donor age, sex, ethnicity and CMV serostatus were collected together with the repertoire data. A later genetic analysis used genome-wide SNP genotypes for about 55% of the 666 donors, treating that subset as a discovery cohort. The aim of the study was to test whether cataloging public T cell receptors could identify signatures of past pathogen exposure. Class I and class II HLA loci were covered by the typing at four-digit resolution. Among several hundred genotyped donors of the cohort, an average of around 240,000 unique TCR beta nucleotide sequences was sequenced per donor, of which about 19% were non-productive. All discovery cohort repertoires had been generated using a single sequencing platform. Of the approximately 400 genotyped donors, 75% to 85% were placed in the genetic ancestry cluster associated with self-reported Caucasian donors. Along with the roughly 700-subject first cohort, a separate validation cohort of around 110 different subjects was used. Several DR-DQ haplotypes were handled as single units for association and clustering, since linkage in the cohort was strong. High-throughput TCR immunosequencing, statistical association of individual TCRs with disease status, and machine learning were combined to predict cytomegalovirus infection status. Rather than drawing on any new phenotypic data, the later analysis identified candidate immune exposures from TCR beta sequences and the way those sequences occurred across donors. The number of donors typed differed by locus, with roughly 629-640 for A, B, C, DRB1 and DQB1, 522 for DQA1, about 610 for DPA1, and over 400 for DPB1. A later analysis re-examined previously published TCR beta repertoires from roughly 720 donors and added high-resolution HLA genotyping to investigate patterns of TCR occurrence. In an earlier analysis of more than 550 of the donors, high-throughput TCR beta sequencing was used to judge whether each TCR beta V gene segment behaved as functional or pseudogenic.

Points the paper makes about the study in general: In a later analysis, TCR association rates were found to vary across HLA loci, with the most associated TCRs seen for DRB1 alleles and the fewest for HLA-C alleles. While some public TCRs were present in many individuals, most TCR sequences turned up only very rarely across donors. Several of the top co-occurrence clusters appeared to be linked to parvovirus B19, influenza, CMV and Epstein-Barr virus, according to a later analysis. A later analysis associated about 18,000 TCR beta sequences with specific HLA alleles at a false discovery rate of 0.05. In both the original and validation cohorts, the classifier was reported to diagnose cytomegalovirus status with high specificity and sensitivity. The sequencing pipeline was judged likely to have produced a cluster of highly shared sequence variants as a technical artifact. The study listed 164 TCR beta chains as associated with cytomegalovirus. A few of the identified cytomegalovirus-associated TCR beta chains were confirmed in vitro to be specific for cytomegalovirus antigens. Sequencing depth was assumed to be roughly uniform across donors in the presence/absence analyses, though that assumption may not hold. Some IMGT-functional V segments, including TRBV6-2 and TRBV6-3, could not be distinguished by the 87-base-pair reads and were therefore excluded. Over 15 rarely observed V segments, including chromosome 9 orphons, were excluded from the earlier analysis of several hundred of the donors because counts were too low. CMV serostatus was the only immune exposure information available for the cohort. The authors suggested that the approach could potentially be generalized to other disease states and immunological phenotypes. V-gene and J-gene trimming of TCR beta chains was associated with a missense DCLRE1C variant in a later genetic analysis, and the association was replicated in an independent cohort. Strong co-occurrence of HLA alleles, especially DR and DQ, made assigning TCR associations to individual alleles difficult. A later analysis found that HLA-associated TCR beta chains were more clonally expanded and had lower generation probabilities than equally common non-associated chains. Because HLA typing was unavailable for some donors at each locus, only the typed subset was used in association tests. Linkage disequilibrium might explain the correlated functional status among segregating V segments, but an unknown experimental factor could not be ruled out. Most CMV-associated TCR beta chains appeared to be HLA-restricted in a later analysis, and the HLA associations seemed to be driven largely by CMV exposure. The cohort was sequenced for TCR beta chains only, and without alpha or paired-chain data the features that could be detected were limited. An earlier analysis of some 560 of the donors showed that most TCR beta V segments appeared in productive rearrangements either about 87% or about 30% of the time, which broadly matched IMGT annotations. A further reported finding was that TCR beta sequences accurately predicted the HLA-A and HLA-B alleles for most subjects in the first cohort. According to a later genetic analysis, donors in an Asian-associated ancestry cluster had fewer N-insertions in productive TCRs than the approximately 700-donor mean.

Input material: PBMCs. The TCR comes from a girl younger than two in good health and CMV-seronegative. This chain is built from TRBV7-2 and TRBJ2-1; TRBD2 agrees with 8 junctional bases. CDR3 region: CASSLRGREVHEQFF. The DNA sequence reads TGTGCCAGCAGCCTACGAGGGCGGGAGGTGCATGAGCAGTTCTTC.